This TCR beta chain was identified during a study of lymphopenia after photon versus proton radiotherapy. Broader study findings: Under photons, naive T cells and diversity fell while effector/memory populations rose.

Clones were sequenced by immunoSEQ multiplex PCR, and TCRdb holds only the in-frame ones, with some missing. The sample has approximately 62,000 clones, approximately 88% seen once. From germline, CDR1 is MNHNS and CDR2 SASEGT. This CDR3 spans 15 amino acids. Trimming shortened V by 2 bases and J by 7 bases, and 15 bases separated the two germline ends. A word on this clone: Its specificity is unknown.

The clonotype comes from a man aged 55 to 70 with pancreatic cancer. This chain uses TRBV6-1 with TRBJ1-5; D is unclear. The sample here was peripheral blood, taken from a patient treated with proton-based radiotherapy. DNA for the CDR3: TGTGCCAGCAGTGAACGGAGTGAGGTTTACCAGCCCCAGCATTTT. It specifies CASSERSEVYQPQHF.